This T cell receptor beta chain emerged from a study of cytomegalovirus exposure and HLA in healthy donors. Study-level results: A later analysis showed that HLA-associated TCR beta chains had undergone more clonal expansion than equally common others. Specificity for CMV antigens was confirmed in vitro for a few of the CMV-associated chains.

For this clone: Its antigen is currently unknown.

Germline V gives CDR1 GTSNPN, CDR2 SVGIG (reference sequence). The V end lost 2 bases, the J end lost 11 bases, and 13 bases lay between the germline ends. The CDR3 extends over 12 amino acids. 60 Vbeta and 13 Jbeta primers were used in PCR. Clones were sequenced by immunoSEQ multiplex PCR, and TCRdb holds only the in-frame ones, with some missing. The repertoire holds about 200,000 clones, about four fifths seen once, with about 1.5% in the top ten. J is TRBJ1-3 and V is TRBV30, with unresolved D. This sequence originates from a woman between 18 and 29 years old in good health and CMV-seronegative. Specimen: PBMCs. CDR3 sequence reads: CAWSPLALPIYF. Written as DNA, the CDR3 is TGTGCCTGGAGTCCTCTGGCCCTCCCCATATATTTT.